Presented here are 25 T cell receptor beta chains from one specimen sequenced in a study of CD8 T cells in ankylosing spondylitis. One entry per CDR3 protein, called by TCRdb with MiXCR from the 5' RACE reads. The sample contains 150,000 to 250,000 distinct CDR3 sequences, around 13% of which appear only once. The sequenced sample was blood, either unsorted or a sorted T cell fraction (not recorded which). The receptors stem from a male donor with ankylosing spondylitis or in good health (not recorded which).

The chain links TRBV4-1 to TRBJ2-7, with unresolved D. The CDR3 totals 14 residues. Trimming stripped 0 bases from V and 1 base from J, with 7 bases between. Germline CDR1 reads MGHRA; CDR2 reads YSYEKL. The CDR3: CASSQERGSYEQYF. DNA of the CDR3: TGCGCCAGCAGCCAAGAGCGCGGATCCTACGAGCAGTACTTC.

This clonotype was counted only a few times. CDR3 DNA sequence: TGTGCCAGCAGCTCCGGACTGGGACACTACGAGCAGTACTTC. Translating gives CASSSGLGHYEQYF. The genes are TRBV7-2 and TRBJ2-7, with a possible D match to TRBD1 (6 bases). Germline V gives CDR1 SGHTA, CDR2 FQGNSA. With 4 bases removed from V and 3 bases from J, the gap between germline ends came to 13 bases. CDR3 length: 14 amino acids.

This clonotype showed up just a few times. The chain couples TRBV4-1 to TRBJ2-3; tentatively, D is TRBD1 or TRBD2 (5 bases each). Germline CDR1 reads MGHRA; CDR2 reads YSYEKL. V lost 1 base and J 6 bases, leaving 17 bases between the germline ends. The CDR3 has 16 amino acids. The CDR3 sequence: CASSQAWGMAADTQYF. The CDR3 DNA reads TGCGCCAGCAGCCAAGCGTGGGGGATGGCGGCGGATACGCAGTATTTT.

The DNA of the CDR3 is TGTGCCATCTCTATAAGCTCCTACAATGAGCAGTTCTTC. Amino acids: CAISISSYNEQFF. The chain employs TRBV10-3 and TRBJ2-1, with unresolved D. This CDR3 is 13 amino acids long. V was pared by 8 bases and J by 0 bases, with 8 bases between. Germline assignment: CDR1 ENHRY and CDR2 SYGVKD.

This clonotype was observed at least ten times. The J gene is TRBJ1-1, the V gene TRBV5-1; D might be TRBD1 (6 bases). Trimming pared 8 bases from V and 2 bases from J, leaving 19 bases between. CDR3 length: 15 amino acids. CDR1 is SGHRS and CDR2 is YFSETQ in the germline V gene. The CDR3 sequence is CASAREPGANTEAFF. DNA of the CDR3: TGCGCCAGTGCAAGGGAACCGGGGGCCAACACTGAAGCTTTCTTT.

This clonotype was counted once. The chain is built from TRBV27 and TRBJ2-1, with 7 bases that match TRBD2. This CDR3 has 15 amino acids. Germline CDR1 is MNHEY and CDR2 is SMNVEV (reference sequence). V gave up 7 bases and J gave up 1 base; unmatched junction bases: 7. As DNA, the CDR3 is TGTGCCAGCACCGGGCGGGGGACTTCCTACAATGAGCAGTTCTTC. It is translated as CASTGRGTSYNEQFF.

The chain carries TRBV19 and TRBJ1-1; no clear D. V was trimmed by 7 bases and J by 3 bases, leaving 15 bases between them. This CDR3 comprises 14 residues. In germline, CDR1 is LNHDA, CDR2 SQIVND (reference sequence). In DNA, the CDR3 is TGTGCCAGTACCCTAACAGCCTTGGACACTGAAGCTTTCTTT. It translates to CASTLTALDTEAFF.

CDR3 in DNA: TGTGCCAGCAGCTTAGTGAGGGGGCAACGCGCAGATACGCAGTATTTT. Translated: CASSLVRGQRADTQYF. The chain recombines TRBV11-2 with TRBJ2-3, with 7 bases lining up with TRBD1. Germline CDR1 is SGHAT and CDR2 is FQNNGV. The CDR3 length is 16 residues. After removal of 1 base from V and 4 bases from J, the junction contained 8 bases not matched to a gene.

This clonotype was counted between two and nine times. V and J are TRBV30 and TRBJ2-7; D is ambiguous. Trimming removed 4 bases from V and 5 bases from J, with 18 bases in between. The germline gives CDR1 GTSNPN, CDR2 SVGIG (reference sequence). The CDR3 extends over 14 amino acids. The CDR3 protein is CAWTTDRARNEQYF. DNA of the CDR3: TGTGCCTGGACTACTGACCGGGCCCGAAACGAGCAGTACTTC.

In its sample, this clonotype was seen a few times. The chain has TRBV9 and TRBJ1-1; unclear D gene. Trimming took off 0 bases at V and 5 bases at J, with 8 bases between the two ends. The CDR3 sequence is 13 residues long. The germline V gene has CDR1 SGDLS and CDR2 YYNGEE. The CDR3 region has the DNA TGTGCCAGCAGCGTAGCCCGGGGAACTGAAGCTTTCTTT. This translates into CASSVARGTEAFF.

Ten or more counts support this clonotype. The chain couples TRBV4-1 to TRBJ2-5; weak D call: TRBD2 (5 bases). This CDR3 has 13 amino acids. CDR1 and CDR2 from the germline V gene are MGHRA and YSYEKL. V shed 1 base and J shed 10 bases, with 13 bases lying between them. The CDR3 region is CASSQASGLDQYF. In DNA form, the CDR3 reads TGCGCCAGCAGCCAAGCTTCTGGACTGGACCAGTACTTC.

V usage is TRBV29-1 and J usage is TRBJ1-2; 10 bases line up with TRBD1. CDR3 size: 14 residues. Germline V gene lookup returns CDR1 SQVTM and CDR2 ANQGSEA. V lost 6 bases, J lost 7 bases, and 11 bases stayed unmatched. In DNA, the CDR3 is TGCAGCGTCGCTCCGGGACAGGGGAGTCGTGGCTACACCTTC. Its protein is CSVAPGQGSRGYTF.

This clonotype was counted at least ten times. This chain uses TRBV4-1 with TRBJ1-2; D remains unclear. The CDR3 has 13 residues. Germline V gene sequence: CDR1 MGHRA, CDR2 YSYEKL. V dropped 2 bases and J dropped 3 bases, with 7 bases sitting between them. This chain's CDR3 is CASSQSFDYGYTF. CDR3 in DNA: TGCGCCAGCAGCCAATCCTTCGACTATGGCTACACCTTC.

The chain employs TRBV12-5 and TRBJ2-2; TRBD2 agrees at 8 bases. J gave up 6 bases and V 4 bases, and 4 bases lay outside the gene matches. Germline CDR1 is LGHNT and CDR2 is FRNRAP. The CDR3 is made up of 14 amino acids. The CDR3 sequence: CASGYSGGAGELFF. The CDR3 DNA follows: TGTGCTAGTGGTTACTCGGGGGGGGCCGGGGAGCTGTTTTTT.

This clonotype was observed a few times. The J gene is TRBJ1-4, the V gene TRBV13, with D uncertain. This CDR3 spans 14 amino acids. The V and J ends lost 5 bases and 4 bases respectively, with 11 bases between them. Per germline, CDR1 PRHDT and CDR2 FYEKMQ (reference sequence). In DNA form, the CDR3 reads TGTGCCAGCAGCCCCGACGGAAGTAATGAAAAACTGTTTTTT. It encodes CASSPDGSNEKLFF.

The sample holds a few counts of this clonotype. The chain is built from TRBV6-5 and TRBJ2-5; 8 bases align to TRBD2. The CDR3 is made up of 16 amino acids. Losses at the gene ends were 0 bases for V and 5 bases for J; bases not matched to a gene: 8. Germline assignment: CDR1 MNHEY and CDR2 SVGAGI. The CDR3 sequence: CASSYSEAGVTETQYF. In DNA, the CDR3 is TGTGCCAGCAGTTACTCTGAAGCGGGAGTCACGGAGACCCAGTACTTC.

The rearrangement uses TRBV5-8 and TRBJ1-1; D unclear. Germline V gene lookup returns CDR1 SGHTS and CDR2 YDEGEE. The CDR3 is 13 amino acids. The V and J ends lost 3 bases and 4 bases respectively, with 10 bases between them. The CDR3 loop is CASSSGEGTEAFF. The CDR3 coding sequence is TGTGCCAGCAGCTCCGGGGAGGGCACTGAAGCTTTCTTT. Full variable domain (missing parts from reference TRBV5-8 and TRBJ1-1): EAGVTQSPTHLIKTRGQQATLRCSPISGHTSVYWYQQALGLGLQFLLWYDEGEERNRGNFPPRFSGRQFPNYSSELNVNALELEDSALYLCASSSGEGTEAFFGQGTRLTVV.

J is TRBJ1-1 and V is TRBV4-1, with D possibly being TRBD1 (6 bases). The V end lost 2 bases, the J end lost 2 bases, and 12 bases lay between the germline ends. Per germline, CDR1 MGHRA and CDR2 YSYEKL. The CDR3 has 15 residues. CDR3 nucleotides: TGCGCCAGCAGCCAAAACGGACAGTCTAACACTGAAGCTTTCTTT. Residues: CASSQNGQSNTEAFF.

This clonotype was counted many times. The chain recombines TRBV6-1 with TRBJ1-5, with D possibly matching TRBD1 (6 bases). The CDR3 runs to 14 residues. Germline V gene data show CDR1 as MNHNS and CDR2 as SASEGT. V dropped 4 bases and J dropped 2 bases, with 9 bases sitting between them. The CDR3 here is CASSAGDGNQPQHF. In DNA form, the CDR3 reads TGTGCCAGCAGTGCAGGGGATGGCAATCAGCCCCAGCATTTT.

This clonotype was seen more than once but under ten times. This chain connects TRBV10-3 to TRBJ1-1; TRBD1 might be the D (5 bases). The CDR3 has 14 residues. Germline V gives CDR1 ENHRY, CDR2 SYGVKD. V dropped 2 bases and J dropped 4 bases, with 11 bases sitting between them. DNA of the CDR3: TGTGCCATCAGTGAGAGGCAGGGCACCACTGAAGCTTTCTTT. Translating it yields CAISERQGTTEAFF.

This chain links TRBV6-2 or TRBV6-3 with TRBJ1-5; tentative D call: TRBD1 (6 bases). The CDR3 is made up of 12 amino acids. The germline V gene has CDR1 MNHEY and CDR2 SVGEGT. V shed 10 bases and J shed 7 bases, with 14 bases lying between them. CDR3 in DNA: TGTGCCATCCGACAGGTGGTCCAGCCCCAGCATTTT. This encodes CAIRQVVQPQHF.

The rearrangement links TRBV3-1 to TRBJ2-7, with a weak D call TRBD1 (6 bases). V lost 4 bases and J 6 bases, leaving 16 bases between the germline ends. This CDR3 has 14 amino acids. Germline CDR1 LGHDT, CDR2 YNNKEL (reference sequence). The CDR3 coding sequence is TGTGCCAGCAGCCGCACCGGATGGGGGCCCGAGCAGTACTTC. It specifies CASSRTGWGPEQYF.

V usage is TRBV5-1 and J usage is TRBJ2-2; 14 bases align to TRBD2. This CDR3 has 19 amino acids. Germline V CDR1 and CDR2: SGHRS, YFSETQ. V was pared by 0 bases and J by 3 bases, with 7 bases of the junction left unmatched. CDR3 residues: CASSLEGTSGRGDTGELFF. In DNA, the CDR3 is TGCGCCAGCAGCTTGGAAGGGACTAGCGGGAGAGGCGACACCGGGGAGCTGTTTTTT. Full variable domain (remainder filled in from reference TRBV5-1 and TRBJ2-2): KAGVTQTPRYLIKTRGQQVTLSCSPISGHRSVSWYQQTPGQGLQFLFEYFSETQRNKGNFPGRFSGRQFSNSRSEMNVSTLELGDSALYLCASSLEGTSGRGDTGELFFGEGSRLTVL.

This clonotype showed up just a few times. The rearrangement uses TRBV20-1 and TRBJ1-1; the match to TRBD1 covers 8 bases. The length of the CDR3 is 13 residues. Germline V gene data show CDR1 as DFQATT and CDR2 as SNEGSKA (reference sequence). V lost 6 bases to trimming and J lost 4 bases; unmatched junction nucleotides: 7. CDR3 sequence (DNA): TGCAGTGCCCCCCAGGGGGCTGGCACTGAAGCTTTCTTT. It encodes CSAPQGAGTEAFF.

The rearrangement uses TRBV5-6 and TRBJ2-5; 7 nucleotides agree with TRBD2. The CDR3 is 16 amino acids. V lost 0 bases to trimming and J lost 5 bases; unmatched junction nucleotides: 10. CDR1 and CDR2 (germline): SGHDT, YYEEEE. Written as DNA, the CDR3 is TGTGCCAGCAGCTTGGATCGCGGGAGAACGGGGGAGACCCAGTACTTC. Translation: CASSLDRGRTGETQYF.